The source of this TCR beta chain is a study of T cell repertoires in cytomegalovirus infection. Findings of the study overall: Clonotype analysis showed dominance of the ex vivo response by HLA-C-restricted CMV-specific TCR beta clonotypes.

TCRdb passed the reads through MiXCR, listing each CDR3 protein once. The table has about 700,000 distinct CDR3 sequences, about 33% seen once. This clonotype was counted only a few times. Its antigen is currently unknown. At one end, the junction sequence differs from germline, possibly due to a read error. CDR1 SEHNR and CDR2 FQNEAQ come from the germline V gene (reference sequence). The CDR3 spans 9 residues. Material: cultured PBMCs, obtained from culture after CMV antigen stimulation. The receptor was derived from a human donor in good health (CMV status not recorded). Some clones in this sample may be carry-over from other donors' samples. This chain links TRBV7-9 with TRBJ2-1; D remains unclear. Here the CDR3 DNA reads TGTGCCAGCAGCCCGCACCTACCCTTC. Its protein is CASSPHLPF. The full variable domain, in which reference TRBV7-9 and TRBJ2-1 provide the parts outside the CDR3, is DTGVSQNPRHKITKRGQNVTFRCDPISEHNRLYWYRQTLGQGPEFLTYFQNEAQLEKSRLLSDRFSAERPKGSFSTLEIQRTEQGDSAMYLCASSPHLPFGPGTRLTVL.